These 22 T cell receptor beta chains were sequenced from one sample in a study of blood T cell repertoires in COVID-19. TCRdb keeps only in-frame clones here, not all; method: immunoSEQ multiplex PCR. The sample contains tens of thousands of clones, roughly 84% of which appear only once. The sample comprised peripheral blood. These receptors all stem from a human donor in a cohort sampled during active COVID-19.

The chain combines TRBV5-1 with TRBJ2-3; 8 positions agree with TRBD1. J gave up 0 bases and V 0 bases, and 21 bases lay outside the gene matches. The CDR3 spans 22 residues. Per the germline V gene, CDR1 is SGHRS and CDR2 is YFSETQ. CDR3 residues: CASSLGRLVGTGTFYSTDTQYF. The CDR3 DNA is TGCGCCAGCAGCTTGGGAAGGCTAGTAGGGACAGGCACTTTCTATAGCACAGATACGCAGTATTTT.

This clone was seen more than once but under ten times. The J gene is TRBJ2-5, the V gene TRBV21-1; the table's D gene call, TRBD2, was not cross checked with the DNA. TRBV21-1 is a recognized pseudogene. This CDR3 is 19 amino acids long. This chain's CDR3 is CASSKGSRREPLLEKTQYF. The CDR3, as DNA: TGTGCCAGCAGCAAAGGATCACGGCGGGAGCCCTTATTAGAAAAGACCCAGTACTTC.

The chain has TRBV30 and TRBJ2-1, with 13 positions matching TRBD2. With V trimmed by 2 bases and J by 5 bases, 3 bases remained unmatched. The CDR3 has 15 residues. CDR1 and CDR2 (germline): GTSNPN, SVGIG (reference sequence). The CDR3: CAWSTGLAGDNEQFF. CDR3 sequence (DNA): TGTGCCTGGAGTACAGGACTAGCGGGAGACAATGAGCAGTTCTTC.

The gene calls are TRBV27 and TRBJ2-3; 9 bases align to TRBD1. This CDR3 spans 15 amino acids. With V trimmed by 5 bases and J by 5 bases, 8 bases remained unmatched. Germline assignment: CDR1 MNHEY and CDR2 SMNVEV (reference sequence). CDR3 amino acids: CASSGTGNGEDTQYF. The CDR3 coding sequence is TGTGCCAGCAGTGGGACAGGGAATGGAGAAGATACGCAGTATTTT.

The V gene is TRBV5-8, the J gene TRBJ2-2; 8 bases match TRBD1. Germline CDR1 and CDR2: SGHTS and YDEGEE. The CDR3 is made up of 19 amino acids. With 0 bases clipped from V and 4 bases from J, the junction kept 14 bases outside the gene matches. CDR3 amino acids: CASSLGFGSGTGVTGELFF. The CDR3 nucleotides are TGTGCCAGCAGCTTGGGGTTCGGATCCGGGACAGGAGTCACCGGGGAGCTGTTTTTT.

The rearrangement joins TRBV5-4 to TRBJ2-7; 11 bases line up with TRBD2. The germline CDR1 and CDR2 sequences are SGHNT and YYREEE (reference sequence). This CDR3 region has 15 residues. J was trimmed by 3 bases and V by 3 bases; bases with no gene match: 5. CDR3 sequence (DNA): TGTGCCAGCAGCTCTACCGGGACTAGCGGCTACGAGCAGTACTTC. Its translation: CASSSTGTSGYEQYF.

A few counts support this clone. The chain recombines TRBV6-2 or TRBV6-3 with TRBJ2-7; tentatively, D is TRBD1 (6 bases). CDR3 length: 17 residues. V lost 3 bases, J lost 5 bases, and 23 bases lay in between. The germline V gene encodes CDR1 MNHEY and CDR2 SVGEGT. This CDR3 reads CASSYWGSDRLGHEQYF. The DNA for the CDR3 is TGTGCCAGCAGTTATTGGGGTTCCGACAGGTTGGGCCACGAGCAGTACTTC.

The rearrangement links TRBV19 to TRBJ2-1; D may be TRBD1 (7 bases). The CDR3 is 16 amino acids. Germline CDR1 is LNHDA and CDR2 is SQIVND (reference sequence). Trimming took off 5 bases at V and 4 bases at J, with 18 bases between the two ends. CDR3 in amino acids: CASSGGTAGPYNEQFF. In DNA form, the CDR3 reads TGTGCCAGTAGTGGGGGGACAGCGGGTCCTTACAATGAGCAGTTCTTC.

The gene calls are TRBV2 and TRBJ2-7; TRBD1 agrees at 7 bases. The CDR3 contains 14 residues. CDR1 SNHLY and CDR2 FYNNEI come from the germline V gene. V lost 1 base and J lost 4; bases outside the gene matches: 4. CDR3 loop: CASSEDRGRYEQYF. CDR3 DNA sequence: TGTGCCAGCAGTGAAGACAGGGGACGATACGAGCAGTACTTC. Supplemented by reference TRBV2 and TRBJ2-7, the full variable domain reads EPEVTQTPSHQVTQMGQEVILRCVPISNHLYFYWYRQILGQKVEFLVSFYNNEISEKSEIFDDQFSVERPDGSNFTLKIRSTKLEDSAMYFCASSEDRGRYEQYFGPGTRLTVT.

The chain employs TRBV6-5 and TRBJ2-3, with D perhaps matching TRBD1 (6 bases). Trimming removed 4 bases at V and 0 bases at J, with 11 bases between. CDR3 length: 15 amino acids. From germline, CDR1 is MNHEY and CDR2 SVGAGI. CDR3 nucleotide sequence: TGTGCCAGCAGTTTACAGGGTTCTAGCACAGATACGCAGTATTTT. Translation gives CASSLQGSSTDTQYF.

This chain links TRBV27 with TRBJ1-6, with D maybe TRBD1 (5 bases). Trimming took off 2 bases at V and 8 bases at J, with 10 bases between the two ends. The CDR3 consists of 14 residues. Germline-derived CDR1 and CDR2 are MNHEY and SMNVEV (reference sequence). The CDR3 loop is CASSLGQGHSPLHF. CDR3 sequence (DNA): TGTGCCAGCAGTTTAGGTCAGGGTCATTCACCCCTCCACTTT.

The chain recombines TRBV5-1 with TRBJ2-7; 7 bases agree with TRBD1. This CDR3 has 14 amino acids. The V gene end was trimmed by 3 bases and the J gene end by 5 bases; junction bases not matched to a gene: 8. CDR1 SGHRS and CDR2 YFSETQ come from the germline V gene. The chain's CDR3 is CASSSSGTVNEQYF. The CDR3, as DNA: TGCGCCAGCAGCTCCTCCGGGACAGTAAACGAGCAGTACTTC.

V usage is TRBV7-9 and J usage is TRBJ1-4, with a weak D call TRBD1 (5 bases). The germline V and J ends were trimmed by 1 base and 5 bases, with 14 bases remaining between them. Germline CDR1 is SEHNR and CDR2 is FQNEAQ (reference sequence). The CDR3 runs to 16 residues. The CDR3 coding sequence is TGTGCCAGCAGCTTAGAGTTGGCAGGGATAAATGAAAAACTGTTTTTT. This encodes CASSLELAGINEKLFF.

This chain joins TRBV5-1 and TRBJ1-2; 8 bases align to TRBD1. CDR3 length: 13 amino acids. Germline loops: CDR1 SGHRS, CDR2 YFSETQ. J was trimmed by 9 bases and V by 4 bases; bases with no gene match: 8. CDR3 nucleotide sequence: TGCGCCAGCAGCCCATCCGACAGGGGTCGCTACACCTTC. Residues: CASSPSDRGRYTF.

This CDR3 is CASSSTGSGNTIYF. The DNA of the CDR3 is TGTGCCAGCAGTTCGACAGGGAGCGGAAACACCATATATTTT. The chain employs TRBV28 and TRBJ1-3; 7 nucleotides match TRBD1. V lost 4 bases to trimming and J lost 4 bases; unmatched junction nucleotides: 4. This CDR3 is built from 14 residues. CDR1 MDHEN and CDR2 SYDVKM come from the germline V gene. The entire variable domain, with the rest obtained from reference TRBV28 and TRBJ1-3, is as follows: DVKVTQSSRYLVKRTGEKVFLECVQDMDHENMFWYRQDPGLGLRLIYFSYDVKMKEKGDIPEGYSVSREKKERFSLILESASTNQTSMYLCASSSTGSGNTIYFGEGSWLTVV.

Details on this clone: One end of the junction fails to match germline, which may point to a read error. The chain uses TRBV2 and TRBJ2-1, with a tentative D call TRBD2 (7 bases). This CDR3 comprises 15 residues. From germline, CDR1 is SNHLY and CDR2 FYNNEI. DNA for the CDR3: TGTGCCAGCACTGAAGAGGGGAGGGGGTGGAATGAGCAGTTCTTC. It encodes CASTEEGRGWNEQFF.

V usage is TRBV7-2 and J usage is TRBJ1-5, with 7 bases lining up with TRBD1. Trimming took 1 base from V and 2 from J; bases not matched to a gene: 2. Germline V lookup: CDR1 SGHTA, CDR2 FQGNSA. CDR3 length: 15 residues. CDR3 coding DNA: TGTGCCAGCAGCTTAGGGGGGACAGGCAATCAGCCCCAGCATTTT. Its translation is CASSLGGTGNQPQHF.

J is TRBJ1-4 and V is TRBV10-3; a weak D match, TRBD1 (6 bases). The length of the CDR3 is 15 residues. Trimming shortened V by 8 bases and J by 0 bases, and 13 bases separated the two germline ends. From germline, CDR1 is ENHRY and CDR2 SYGVKD. The CDR3 DNA reads as TGTGCCATCCGAAGGACAGCCGCAACTAATGAAAAACTGTTTTTT. This translates into CAIRRTAATNEKLFF.

DNA for the CDR3: TGTGCCAGCAGCCAAGACCAGACTAGCGGGAGGGTACTGTTGATGCGAGAGACCCAGTACTTC. This encodes CASSQDQTSGRVLLMRETQYF. The rearrangement links TRBV3-1 (or the pseudogene TRBV3-2) to TRBJ2-5, with 14 bases matching TRBD2. Germline V lookup: CDR1 LGHDT, CDR2 YNNKEL (reference sequence). Losses at the gene ends were 0 bases for V and 4 bases for J; bases not matched to a gene: 16. The CDR3 is 21 residues long.

CDR3 sequence: CASSLAIGRNTEAFF. CDR3 coding DNA: TGTGCCAGCAGCTTAGCGATCGGTAGGAACACTGAAGCTTTCTTT. The chain joins TRBV7-8 to TRBJ1-1; no clear D. CDR3 size: 15 residues. V lost 0 bases and J 1 base, leaving 9 bases between the germline ends. Germline CDR1 is SGHVS and CDR2 is FQNEAQ.

The gene calls are TRBV4-2 and TRBJ2-1; 9 bases line up with TRBD2. Germline loops: CDR1 LGHNA, CDR2 YNFKEQ. V gave up 11 bases and J gave up 7 bases; unmatched junction bases: 9. This CDR3 is built from 13 residues. CDR3 DNA sequence: TGTGCCTCCGGGCGGGGGGGAAGGAATGAGCAGTTCTTC. Translation: CASGRGGRNEQFF.

The chain links TRBV5-1 to TRBJ2-1; 9 nucleotides agree with TRBD1. CDR3 length equals 15 residues. Per germline, CDR1 SGHRS and CDR2 YFSETQ. The junction had 6 bases not matched to a gene; V was cut back by 3 bases and J by 5 bases. The CDR3 DNA reads TGCGCCAGCAGCTACACAGGGGGCGAAAACAATGAGCAGTTCTTC. Protein sequence: CASSYTGGENNEQFF.